A selection of T cell receptor beta chains follows, all from one sample in a study of vaccination effects on CD4 cells after COVID-19. What these receptors recognize is not known. The method was immunoSEQ multiplex PCR; TCRdb's version includes in-frame clones alone and lacks a portion of them. The data contain 40,000 to 45,000 clones, under 70% of them singletons. Sequencing used CD4+ T cells from PBMCs cultured with HCoV-OC43 spike peptides, obtained before COVID-19 vaccination. These receptor sequences come from a human donor who received a COVID-19 vaccine. Both conserved end residues are part of each CDR3. The D gene is left open where the match is weak. The size field is filled for only some rows; it gives once, few, many or a size class.

>once|TRBV6-1|NA|TRBJ1-4
TGTGCCAGCAGTGAAGGACAGAAAAATGAAAAACTGTTTTTT
CASSEGQKNEKLFF
>NA|TRBV30|NA|TRBJ1-4
TGTGCCTGGAGCCCCGGACTTTACCGAGGAGATGAAAAACTGTTTTTT
CAWSPGLYRGDEKLFF
>NA|TRBV19|NA|TRBJ2-5
TGTGCCAGTAGCCCTGGGCTCGGCAGGGGTGGAGAGACCCAGTACTTC
CASSPGLGRGGETQYF
>NA|TRBV18|TRBD1|TRBJ1-2
TGTGCCAGCTCACCCGTGTACCCTTTGACAGGGGGTGGTGGCTACACCTTC
CASSPVYPLTGGGGYTF
>NA|TRBV5-1|TRBD2|TRBJ2-2
TGCGCCAGCAGCCACCCAATTGGGGTAGCGGGAGCAGTAGGGAACACCGGGGAGCTGTTTTTT
CASSHPIGVAGAVGNTGELFF
>NA|TRBV18|NA|TRBJ2-3
TGTGCCAGCCAGGGGAACACAGATACGCAGTATTTT
CASQGNTDTQYF
>NA|TRBV28|NA|TRBJ1-1
TGTGCCAGCAGCCCCTCGGGACGCCCGGGAGGCACTGAAGCTTTCTTT
CASSPSGRPGGTEAFF
>NA|TRBV18|NA|TRBJ1-6
TGTGCCAGCTCACCACGGTCCGATAATTCACCCCTCCACTTT
CASSPRSDNSPLHF
>NA|TRBV7-6|NA|TRBJ2-5
TGTGCCAGCAGCTTAGTTAGGAGGGGACAGCCAAGCCAAGAGACCCAGTACTTC
CASSLVRRGQPSQETQYF
>once|TRBV15|TRBD2|TRBJ2-3
TGTGCCACCAGCAGAGGGGGGGGGTTAAGGGACACAGATACGCAGTATTTT
CATSRGGGLRDTDTQYF
>once|TRBV7-6|NA|TRBJ1-1
TGTGCCAGCACCATTGGCCCGCGGGGGGGAGGGACTGAAGCTTTCTTT
CASTIGPRGGGTEAFF
>few|TRBV2|NA|TRBJ1-1
TGTGCCAGCAGTGGGGACCTGAACACTGAAGCTTTCTTT
CASSGDLNTEAFF
>NA|TRBV28|NA|TRBJ2-7
TGTGCCAGTGGGACCCCTTCCTACGAGCAGTACTTC
CASGTPSYEQYF
>NA|TRBV5-4|TRBD1|TRBJ1-2
TGTGCCAGCAGCTTAGACAGGGGAGGCTACACCTTC
CASSLDRGGYTF
>NA|TRBV7-6|TRBD1|TRBJ1-2
TGTGCCAGCAGCTTAAGTGGCAGGGGGCACTATGGCTACACCTTC
CASSLSGRGHYGYTF
>NA|TRBV18|NA|TRBJ1-3
TGTGCCAGCTCACCCTGGACGGCGACCTCTGGAAACACCATATATTTT
CASSPWTATSGNTIYF
>NA|TRBV11-2|NA|TRBJ2-7
TGTGCCAGCAGCTTAGAGAGGGGATCCTACGAGCAGTACTTC
CASSLERGSYEQYF
>NA|TRBV15|TRBD1|TRBJ2-7
TGTGCCACCAGCCGGGACAGAGGCTCCTACGAGCAGTACTTC
CATSRDRGSYEQYF
>NA|TRBV7-2|TRBD2|TRBJ2-7
TGTGCCAGCAGCCCAGCAGTAGTGCGGGGGGCCTACGAGCAGTACTTC
CASSPAVVRGAYEQYF
>NA|TRBV28|NA|TRBJ1-2
TGTGCCAGCAGTTTATTAGGGGGGTATGGCTACACCTTC
CASSLLGGYGYTF
>NA|TRBV19|NA|TRBJ1-2
TGTGCCAGCCGACAGCAGAACTATGGCTACACCTTC
CASRQQNYGYTF
>NA|TRBV28|TRBD1|TRBJ1-1
TGTGCCAGCAGTACCTCGACAGGGCGGGCTTTCTTT
CASSTSTGRAFF
>NA|TRBV7-3|NA|TRBJ1-1
TGTGCCAGCAGCCCCACCGCCGGGGAGGTGAACACTGAAGCTTTCTTT
CASSPTAGEVNTEAFF
>NA|TRBV24-1|NA|TRBJ2-5
TGTGCCACCAGTGACTACGGACGGCACGTCCAGTACTTC
CATSDYGRHVQYF
>NA|TRBV7-9|NA|TRBJ1-1
TGTGCCAGCAGCTTATACCAGCTGAACACTGAAGCTTTCTTT
CASSLYQLNTEAFF
>NA|TRBV28|NA|TRBJ1-6
TGTGCCAGCAGAGTTAAGGTTTTCAGGGGAAATTCACCCCTCCACTTT
CASRVKVFRGNSPLHF
>NA|TRBV6-2/TRBV6-3|NA|TRBJ1-2
TGTGCCAGCAGTTACTCGGTGAAGGGGTCGGGTGGCTACACCTTC
CASSYSVKGSGGYTF
>NA|TRBV4-3|NA|TRBJ2-2
TGCGCCAGCAGCCAAGAAAGCCTCGGGGAGCTGTTTTTT
CASSQESLGELFF
>large|TRBV6-5|NA|TRBJ1-4
TGTGCCAGCAGTTTGTGGGAGGGTGAAAAACTGTTTTTT
CASSLWEGEKLFF
>few|TRBV5-4|NA|TRBJ1-2
TGTGCCAGCAGCCCTTTAGGGGGGCCCCATGGCTACACCTTC
CASSPLGGPHGYTF